This is a list of T cell receptor beta chains from one sample in a study of blood T cell repertoires in COVID-19. Produced via immunoSEQ multiplex PCR; TCRdb's table is partial and in-frame only. This table has under 250,000 clones, more than 65% appearing once. Input material: peripheral blood. All receptors derive from a man aged 45 to 65 with active or convalescent COVID-19. Both conserved end residues are part of each CDR3.

V gene,J gene,CDR3 protein
TRBV6-2/TRBV6-3,TRBJ2-7,CASSWGVGLYEQYF
TRBV24-1,TRBJ2-3,CATSDGYPGGDLGTDTQYF
TRBV18,TRBJ2-5,CASSPTLAGGETQYF
TRBV5-4,TRBJ2-1,CASSFAGQDEQFF
TRBV9,TRBJ1-4,CASSVNRDAANEKLFF
TRBV29-1,TRBJ2-7,CSVEGDRVGEQYF
TRBV5-6,TRBJ2-7,CASSFAYRRTYEQYF
TRBV4-2,TRBJ2-5,CASSQVLEETQYF
TRBV6-5,TRBJ1-1,CASSRGTGNTEAFF
TRBV6-2/TRBV6-3,TRBJ1-5,CASSLMGGRRPNQPQHF
TRBV19,TRBJ1-5,CASSIGDSNQPQHF
TRBV14,TRBJ2-7,CASSQDRRGHEQYF
TRBV19,TRBJ1-5,CASSIGTGRYSNQPQHF
TRBV6-2/TRBV6-3,TRBJ2-7,CASSYSHRDKPYEQYF
TRBV10-3,TRBJ1-3,CAILNQETGNTIYF
TRBV4-2,TRBJ2-1,CASSQDPGGGGLINEQFF
TRBV6-6,TRBJ2-1,CASSSGLAGHNEQFF
TRBV5-1,TRBJ1-3,CASSLMTGYSGNTIYF
TRBV7-2,TRBJ2-4,CASSLALLTGGGAKNIQYF
TRBV30,TRBJ1-3,CAWSERGSGNTIYF
TRBV9,TRBJ1-5,CASSAGQGAQPQHF
TRBV28,TRBJ1-2,CASSLELPTGFYGYTF
TRBV5-1,TRBJ1-2,CASSDAGTPNYGYTF
TRBV6-5,TRBJ2-5,CASTQTGFVQETQYF
TRBV10-3,TRBJ1-1,CAIKAARGGTEAFF
TRBV12-3/TRBV12-4,TRBJ2-5,CASSLLVWETQYF